These 4 T cell receptor beta chains share one sample of origin, sequenced in a study of CD8 T cells in ankylosing spondylitis. Regarding the study as a whole: A motif of 7 to 9 highly homologous TCR beta variants was seen as apparently characteristic of ankylosing spondylitis blood.

These receptors' targets are unknown. TCRdb re-called the 5' RACE reads through MiXCR, storing one row per CDR3 protein. Altogether roughly 490,000 distinct CDR3 sequences are present, under 5.5% being singletons, with the ten largest covering 3.5%. The source material was blood, either unsorted or a sorted T cell fraction (not recorded which). These receptors came from a male donor with ankylosing spondylitis.

This clonotype was found many times. The genes are TRBV20-1 and TRBJ2-5; no clear D. V was trimmed by 5 bases and J by 5 bases, leaving 9 bases between them. Per the germline V gene, CDR1 is DFQATT and CDR2 is SNEGSKA (reference sequence). The CDR3 is 11 amino acids. CDR3 amino acids: CSALMSETQYF. Written as DNA, the CDR3 is TGCAGTGCTTTGATGAGTGAGACCCAGTACTTC.

The sample holds many counts of this clonotype. The rearrangement links TRBV4-2 to TRBJ1-4; 7 bases line up with TRBD1. The CDR3 contains 17 residues. Trimming cost V 4 bases and J 0 bases; bases outside gene matches: 8. Germline CDR1 LGHNA, CDR2 YNFKEQ. The CDR3: CASSPRQGSTTNEKLFF. The DNA for the CDR3 is TGTGCCAGCAGCCCTCGACAGGGAAGTACAACTAATGAAAAACTGTTTTTT.

This clonotype has ten or more counts. V is TRBV24-1 and J is TRBJ2-5; TRBD2 matches at 10 bases. After removal of 4 bases from V and 3 bases from J, the junction contained 13 bases not matched to a gene. The CDR3 length is 18 residues. Germline V gives CDR1 KGHDR, CDR2 SFDVKD. CDR3 nucleotide sequence: TGTGCCACCAGTGACCCTCCCGGGACTAGCGAAACAAAAGAGACCCAGTACTTC. Its protein is CATSDPPGTSETKETQYF.

Ten or more counts support this clonotype. The CDR3 DNA reads TGCAGTGCTAGTCCCGGGGGGCATAACGAGCAGTACTTC. Its translation: CSASPGGHNEQYF. The chain employs TRBV20-1 and TRBJ2-7; TRBD2 might be the D (7 bases). CDR3 length: 13 amino acids. The germline CDR1 and CDR2 sequences are DFQATT and SNEGSKA (reference sequence). The V and J ends lost 3 bases and 5 bases respectively, with 14 bases between them.